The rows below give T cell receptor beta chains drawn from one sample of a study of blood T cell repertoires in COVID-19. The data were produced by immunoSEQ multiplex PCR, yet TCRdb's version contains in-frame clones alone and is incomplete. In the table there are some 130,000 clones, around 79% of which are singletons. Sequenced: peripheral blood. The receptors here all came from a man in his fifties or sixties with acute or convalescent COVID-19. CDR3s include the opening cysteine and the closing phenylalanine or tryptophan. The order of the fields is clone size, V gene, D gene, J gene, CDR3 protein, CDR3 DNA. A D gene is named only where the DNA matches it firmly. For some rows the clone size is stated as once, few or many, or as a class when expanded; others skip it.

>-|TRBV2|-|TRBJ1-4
CASSQVAREKLFF
TGTGCCAGCAGCCAGGTGGCGAGAGAAAAACTGTTTTTT
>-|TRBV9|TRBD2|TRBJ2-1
CASSELAGGGLEQFF
TGTGCCAGCAGCGAACTAGCGGGAGGGGGGTTGGAGCAGTTCTTC
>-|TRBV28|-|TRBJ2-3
CASTAEDTQYF
TGTGCCAGCACGGCGGAAGATACGCAGTATTTT
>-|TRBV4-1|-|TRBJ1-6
CASSQDPPRGSSYNSPLHF
TGCGCCAGCAGCCAAGACCCCCCCAGGGGCAGCTCCTATAATTCACCCCTCCACTTT
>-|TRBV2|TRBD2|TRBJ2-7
CASRSIAGGVDEQYF
TGTGCCAGCCGCTCCATAGCGGGAGGAGTAGACGAGCAGTACTTC
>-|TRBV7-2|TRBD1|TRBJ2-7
CASSSEAGGPYEQYF
TGTGCCAGCAGCTCCGAGGCAGGGGGCCCCTACGAGCAGTACTTC
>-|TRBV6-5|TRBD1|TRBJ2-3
CASSQTGTGIHF
TGTGCCAGCAGTCAAACCGGGACAGGGATCCATTTT
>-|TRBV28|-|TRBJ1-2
CAIEGVMDGYTF
TGTGCCATTGAGGGGGTCATGGATGGCTACACCTTC
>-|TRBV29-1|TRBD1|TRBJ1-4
CSVLGQGNEKLFF
TGCAGCGTACTGGGACAGGGGAATGAAAAACTGTTTTTT
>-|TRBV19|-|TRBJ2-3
CASSIGLTTDTQYF
TGTGCCAGTAGTATTGGACTAACTACAGATACGCAGTATTTT
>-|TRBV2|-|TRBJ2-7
CASSGPRDEQYF
TGTGCCAGCAGTGGTCCCCGGGACGAGCAGTACTTC
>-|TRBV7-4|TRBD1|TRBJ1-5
CASSTGGPWSNQPQHF
TGTGCCAGCAGCACAGGGGGCCCATGGAGCAATCAGCCCCAGCATTTT
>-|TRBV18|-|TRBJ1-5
CASSLSAQGQPQHF
TGTGCCAGCTCACTCTCTGCGCAGGGACAGCCCCAGCATTTT
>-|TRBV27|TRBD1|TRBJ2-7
CASSLAGQASYEQYF
TGTGCCAGCAGCCTGGCGGGACAGGCATCCTACGAGCAGTACTTC
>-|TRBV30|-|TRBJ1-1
CAGGRAGSSRTEAFF
TGTGCCGGAGGGCGGGCAGGAAGCAGTAGAACTGAAGCTTTCTTT
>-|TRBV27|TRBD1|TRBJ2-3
CASSYRGGGTDTQYF
TGTGCCAGCAGTTACAGGGGCGGAGGCACAGATACGCAGTATTTT
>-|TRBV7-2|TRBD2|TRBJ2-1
CASSLEAGGRNEQFF
TGTGCCAGCAGCTTAGAGGCGGGAGGACGGAATGAGCAGTTCTTC
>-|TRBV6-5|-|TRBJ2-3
CASRATGDTQYF
TGTGCCAGCAGGGCAACGGGAGATACGCAGTATTTT
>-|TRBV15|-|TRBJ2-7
CATSTLLGKGYEQYF
TGTGCCACCAGCACGCTACTAGGCAAGGGCTACGAGCAGTACTTC
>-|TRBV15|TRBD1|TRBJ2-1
CATSRDLQGAYNEQFF
TGTGCCACCAGCAGAGATTTACAGGGGGCCTACAATGAGCAGTTCTTC
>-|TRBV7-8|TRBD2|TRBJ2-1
CASSSQYRGLAGGNEQFF
TGTGCCAGCAGCTCCCAATATAGGGGACTAGCGGGAGGAAATGAGCAGTTCTTC
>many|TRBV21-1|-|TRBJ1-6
CASSKGKAHNSPLHF
TGTGCCAGCAGCAAAGGAAAAGCGCATAATTCCCCCCTCCACTTT
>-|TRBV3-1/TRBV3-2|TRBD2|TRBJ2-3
CASSQDLAGGDTQYF
TGTGCCAGCAGCCAAGACCTAGCGGGAGGTGATACGCAGTATTTT
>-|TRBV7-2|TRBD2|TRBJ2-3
CASSLLAGGSTDTQYF
TGTGCCAGCAGCTTATTGGCGGGAGGGAGCACAGATACGCAGTATTTT
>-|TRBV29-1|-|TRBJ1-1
CSVQGNLNTEAFF
TGCAGCGTTCAGGGGAATTTGAACACTGAAGCTTTCTTT
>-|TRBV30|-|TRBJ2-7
CAAKGDPPYEQYF
TGTGCCGCAAAGGGGGACCCCCCCTACGAGCAGTACTTC
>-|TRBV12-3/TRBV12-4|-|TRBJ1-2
CASSLAGPGGYTF
TGTGCCAGCAGTTTAGCGGGGCCCGGAGGCTACACCTTC
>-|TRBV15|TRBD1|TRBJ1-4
CATTGQGAREKLFF
TGTGCCACCACCGGACAGGGGGCAAGAGAAAAACTGTTTTTT
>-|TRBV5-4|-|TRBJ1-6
CASSDRGSYNSPLHF
TGTGCCAGCAGCGATCGGGGCTCCTATAATTCACCCCTCCACTTT
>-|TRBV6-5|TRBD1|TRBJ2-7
CASSYLGQGGEQYF
TGTGCCAGCAGTTACTTGGGACAGGGGGGCGAGCAGTACTTC
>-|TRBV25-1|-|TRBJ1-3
CASSESGRGTIYF
TGTGCCAGCAGTGAATCGGGCAGGGGAACCATATATTTT
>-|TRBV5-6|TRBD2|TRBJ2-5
CASSLAGGKETQYF
TGTGCCAGCAGCTTAGCGGGAGGTAAAGAGACCCAGTACTTC
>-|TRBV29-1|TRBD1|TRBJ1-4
CSVAGQGNEKLFF
TGCAGCGTGGCGGGACAGGGAAATGAAAAACTGTTTTTT
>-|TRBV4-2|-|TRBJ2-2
CASSDGANTGELFF
TGTGCCAGCAGTGACGGGGCGAACACCGGGGAGCTGTTTTTT
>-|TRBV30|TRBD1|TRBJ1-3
CAWRDSQGTGNTIYF
TGTGCCTGGAGGGACTCACAGGGGACTGGAAACACCATATATTTT
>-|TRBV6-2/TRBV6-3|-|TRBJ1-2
CASSSTTVYGYTF
TGTGCCAGCAGTTCCACGACTGTCTATGGCTACACCTTC
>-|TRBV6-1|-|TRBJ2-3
CASSERARVPDTQYF
TGTGCCAGCAGTGAAAGAGCCCGGGTCCCAGATACGCAGTATTTT
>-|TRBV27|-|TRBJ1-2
CASSFSSLYGYTF
TGTGCCAGCAGTTTTTCCTCCCTATATGGCTACACCTTC
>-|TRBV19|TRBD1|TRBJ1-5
CASRDRGNNQPQHF
TGTGCCAGTAGAGACAGGGGAAACAATCAGCCCCAGCATTTT
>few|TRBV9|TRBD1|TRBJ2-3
CASSGGQGGVDTQYF
TGTGCCAGCAGCGGCGGACAGGGCGGGGTAGATACGCAGTATTTT
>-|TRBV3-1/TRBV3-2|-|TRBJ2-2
CASSQSAGNTGELFF
TGTGCCAGCAGCCAAAGCGCGGGGAACACCGGGGAGCTGTTTTTT
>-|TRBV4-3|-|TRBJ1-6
CASSQYRVSSYNSPLHF
TGCGCCAGCAGCCAGTACAGGGTCAGCTCCTATAATTCACCCCTCCACTTT
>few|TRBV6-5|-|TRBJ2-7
CASSPPAGQPLEQYF
TGTGCCAGCAGTCCCCCCGCGGGACAGCCCCTCGAGCAGTACTTC
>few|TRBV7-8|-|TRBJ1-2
CASSLGTANYGYTF
TGTGCCAGCAGCTTAGGGACAGCTAACTATGGCTACACCTTC
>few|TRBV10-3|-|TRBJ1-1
CAISGREPNTEAFF
TGTGCCATCAGTGGCCGGGAACCGAACACTGAAGCTTTCTTT